Below are 29 T cell receptor beta chains sequenced from a single sample in a study of beta chain features in type 1 diabetes. Expressed TCRB transcripts were sequenced, since all the RNA that had been isolated was reverse transcribed. Generated by immunoSEQ multiplex PCR, the TCRdb table keeps only in-frame clones and is missing some. The profile shows more than 130,000 clones, 6.9% of them singletons. The sample consisted of central memory CD4+ T cells from blood. These receptors were taken from a woman aged 30 to 39 in good health.

Only a few counts were recorded for this clone. Here the CDR3 reads CASSAQTGAHNQPQHF. The CDR3 DNA sequence: TGTGCCAGCAGCGCCCAGACAGGGGCCCATAATCAGCCCCAGCATTTT. This chain connects TRBV7-2 to TRBJ1-5; 8 bases align to TRBD1. Germline CDR1 and CDR2: SGHTA and FQGNSA. The CDR3 has 16 residues. J gave up 4 bases and V 5 bases, and 10 bases lay outside the gene matches.

The chain carries TRBV5-1 and TRBJ2-7; 7 nucleotides match TRBD1. The CDR3 is 13 residues long. The J segment lost 4 bases and the V segment lost 5 bases, leaving 6 bases of the junction unmatched. From germline, CDR1 is SGHRS and CDR2 YFSETQ. The CDR3 sequence: CASSRDSIYEQYF. CDR3 nucleotides: TGCGCCAGCAGTAGGGACAGCATTTACGAGCAGTACTTC.

The gene calls are TRBV19 and TRBJ2-3; 8 bases fit TRBD2. This CDR3 is built from 13 residues. Per germline, CDR1 LNHDA and CDR2 SQIVND (reference sequence). Germline trimming cut 7 bases from V and 2 bases from J; bases unmatched to any gene: 2. Here the CDR3 DNA reads TGTGCCAGTATGACTAGCGACACAGATACGCAGTATTTT. As protein: CASMTSDTDTQYF.

This clone was counted between two and nine times. The V and J genes are TRBV5-4 and TRBJ1-1; 7 bases match TRBD1. CDR3 length: 14 amino acids. J gave up 1 base and V 3 bases, and 3 bases lay outside the gene matches. Germline-derived CDR1 and CDR2 are SGHNT and YYREEE (reference sequence). For the CDR3, the DNA is TGTGCCAGCAGCTGGGGACAGCGGAACACTGAAGCTTTCTTT. It is translated as CASSWGQRNTEAFF.

This clone was seen only a few times. The chain combines TRBV28 with TRBJ2-3, with TRBD2 matching 12 bases. The CDR3 sequence is 15 residues long. J gave up 4 bases and V 8 bases, and 7 bases lay outside the gene matches. Looked up from germline, CDR1 is MDHEN and CDR2 is SYDVKM. CDR3 DNA sequence: TGTGCCAGCCGACTAGCGGGAGTAGGCGCAGATACGCAGTATTTT. The encoded protein is CASRLAGVGADTQYF.

V gene TRBV11-3 combines with J gene TRBJ2-7, with TRBD1 matching 8 bases. The V segment lost 1 base and the J segment 3 bases; nucleotides outside the gene matches: 8. The CDR3 covers 16 residues. Germline CDR1 reads SGHNT; CDR2 reads YENEEA. CDR3 DNA sequence: TGTGCCAGCAGCTTAGTGGACAGGGTGGATTTCTACGAGCAGTACTTC. Translation gives CASSLVDRVDFYEQYF.

This clone came up a few times. V gene TRBV28 combines with J gene TRBJ2-7, with TRBD1 identical over 9 bases. The CDR3 sequence is 14 residues long. Per germline, CDR1 MDHEN and CDR2 SYDVKM. The junction had 8 bases not matched to a gene; V was cut back by 7 bases and J by 4 bases. The DNA of the CDR3 is TGTGCCAGCACGGAACAGGGGGCAAGGTACGAGCAGTACTTC. Protein: CASTEQGARYEQYF. Full variable domain (outside the CDR3, taken from reference TRBV28 and TRBJ2-7): DVKVTQSSRYLVKRTGEKVFLECVQDMDHENMFWYRQDPGLGLRLIYFSYDVKMKEKGDIPEGYSVSREKKERFSLILESASTNQTSMYLCASTEQGARYEQYFGPGTRLTVT.

The chain uses TRBV7-2 and TRBJ2-3; 12 bases match TRBD2. The V gene end was trimmed by 5 bases and the J gene end by 0 bases; junction bases not matched to a gene: 12. Germline values: CDR1 SGHTA, CDR2 FQGNSA. This CDR3 comprises 19 residues. CDR3 loop: CASSHRLAGVLKSTDTQYF. The CDR3 nucleotides read TGTGCCAGCAGCCATCGACTAGCGGGAGTACTGAAGAGCACAGATACGCAGTATTTT.

The chain links TRBV28 to TRBJ2-1; a possible D gene is TRBD2 (6 bases). This CDR3 comprises 14 residues. V shed 3 bases and J shed 9 bases, with 15 bases lying between them. Germline CDR1 MDHEN, CDR2 SYDVKM. This CDR3 reads CASSFSLALVEQFF. Here the CDR3 DNA reads TGTGCCAGCAGTTTTTCGCTAGCGTTGGTTGAGCAGTTCTTC.

This clone turned up a few times. This chain uses TRBV5-1 with TRBJ2-7; 14 positions match TRBD2. The V gene's germline CDR1 is SGHRS and CDR2 YFSETQ. Unmatched junction bases numbered 8, after V lost 4 bases and J lost 2 bases. The CDR3 spans 17 residues. CDR3 protein: CASSRGTSGSGAYEQYF. DNA of the CDR3: TGCGCCAGCAGCCGCGGGACTAGCGGGAGTGGCGCCTACGAGCAGTACTTC.

The rearrangement joins TRBV9 to TRBJ2-3; D might be TRBD1 (6 bases). Per the germline V gene, CDR1 is SGDLS and CDR2 is YYNGEE. V lost 3 bases and J lost 1, with 18 bases in between. This CDR3 spans 17 amino acids. The chain's CDR3 is CASSAPTGNRGTDTQYF. The CDR3 bases are TGTGCCAGCAGCGCCCCGACAGGTAATCGGGGCACAGATACGCAGTATTTT.

The CDR3 nucleotides are TGTGCCTGGACGAAGGATCACAGCACCTACAATGAGCAGTTCTTC. Residues: CAWTKDHSTYNEQFF. V and J are TRBV30 and TRBJ2-1, with D unclear. The CDR3 runs to 15 residues. The V and J ends lost 4 bases and 2 bases respectively, with 15 bases between them. Germline loops: CDR1 GTSNPN, CDR2 SVGIG (reference sequence).

This clone was recorded many times. This sequence joins TRBV27 and TRBJ2-7, with 7 positions matching TRBD2. V shed 6 bases, J shed 3 bases, and the junction held 14 bases outside the gene matches. CDR1 and CDR2 (germline): MNHEY, SMNVEV (reference sequence). The CDR3 is 16 residues long. The CDR3: CASREGRGGVVYEQYF. CDR3 in DNA: TGTGCCAGCAGGGAGGGGAGGGGCGGGGTCGTCTACGAGCAGTACTTC.

Many counts were recorded for this clone. The gene calls are TRBV15 and TRBJ2-3, with 10 bases that match TRBD2. This CDR3 has 17 amino acids. V shed 3 bases and J 0 bases; nucleotides not matched to a gene: 6. Germline V gene lookup returns CDR1 LNHNV and CDR2 YYDKDF (reference sequence). CDR3: CATSRAETSGSTDTQYF. CDR3 sequence (DNA): TGTGCCACCAGCAGGGCGGAGACTAGCGGGAGCACAGATACGCAGTATTTT.

There are many counts of this clone. The genes are TRBV2 and TRBJ2-3; TRBD1 agrees at 8 bases. The V gene's germline CDR1 is SNHLY and CDR2 FYNNEI. With V trimmed by 4 bases and J by 4 bases, 7 bases remained unmatched. This CDR3 is 15 amino acids long. The DNA for the CDR3 is TGTGCCAGCAGTGCGCAGGGGGCCGGTCCAGATACGCAGTATTTT. Translating gives CASSAQGAGPDTQYF.

This clone was counted a few times. The genes are TRBV4-1 and TRBJ1-3, with 7 bases identical to TRBD1. Per germline, CDR1 MGHRA and CDR2 YSYEKL. After removal of 1 base from V and 0 bases from J, the junction contained 6 bases not matched to a gene. The CDR3 is 17 amino acids. CDR3 in amino acids: CASSQGTGPYSGNTIYF. The CDR3 DNA reads TGCGCCAGCAGCCAAGGGACAGGCCCCTACTCTGGAAACACCATATATTTT.

The V gene is TRBV15, the J gene TRBJ1-2; TRBD1 matches at 7 bases. Germline loops: CDR1 LNHNV, CDR2 YYDKDF (reference sequence). The junction had 10 bases not matched to a gene; V was cut back by 5 bases and J by 1 base. This CDR3 region has 16 residues. This chain's CDR3 is CATSEGKTGFNYGYTF. CDR3 coding DNA: TGTGCCACCAGCGAGGGGAAGACAGGGTTTAACTATGGCTACACCTTC.

The chain combines TRBV4-2 with TRBJ1-5; 7 bases agree with TRBD1. The trim removed 5 bases at V and 6 bases at J, leaving 4 bases unmatched. The germline gives CDR1 LGHNA, CDR2 YNFKEQ. The CDR3 covers 13 residues. CDR3 in amino acids: CASSGDSGQPQHF. The DNA for the CDR3 is TGTGCCAGCAGCGGGGACAGCGGTCAGCCCCAGCATTTT.

This chain joins TRBV28 and TRBJ2-7; 8 bases are shared with TRBD2. Germline V gene sequence: CDR1 MDHEN, CDR2 SYDVKM. This CDR3 has 12 amino acids. The ends lost 8 bases at V and 6 bases at J; junction bases unmatched: 6. CDR3 DNA sequence: TGTGCCAGCCGGGGGGGGGTACGCGAGCAGTACTTC. This gives the protein CASRGGVREQYF.

This clone was seen only a few times. The J gene is TRBJ2-7, the V gene TRBV7-2; 7 nucleotides agree with TRBD2. From germline, CDR1 is SGHTA and CDR2 FQGNSA. This CDR3 has 13 residues. V trimming: 2 bases; J trimming: 10 bases; junction bases outside the gene matches: 8. The CDR3 here is CASSLRREGPQYF. The CDR3 nucleotides are TGTGCCAGCAGCTTAAGGAGGGAGGGCCCCCAGTACTTC.

This clone showed up just a few times. The chain employs TRBV6-5 and TRBJ2-7; 11 nucleotides line up with TRBD2. Unmatched junction bases numbered 8, after V lost 2 bases and J lost 5 bases. CDR1 and CDR2 from the germline V gene are MNHEY and SVGAGI. The length of the CDR3 is 16 residues. The chain's CDR3 is CASSYEILAGVNEQYF. The CDR3 DNA sequence: TGTGCCAGCAGTTACGAGATACTAGCGGGAGTCAACGAGCAGTACTTC.

In this sample, this clone turned up a few times. The chain has TRBV29-1 and TRBJ1-1, with D uncertain. The CDR3 spans 11 residues. CDR1 and CDR2 (germline): SQVTM, ANQGSEA. V was trimmed by 7 bases and J by 1 base, leaving 7 bases between them. CDR3 loop: CSAEENTEAFF. The CDR3 DNA is TGCAGCGCCGAGGAGAACACTGAAGCTTTCTTT.

This clone came up many times. The chain uses TRBV19 and TRBJ1-2; D might be TRBD1 (6 bases). Germline V gene data show CDR1 as LNHDA and CDR2 as SQIVND (reference sequence). Deletions cut 7 bases from V and 6 bases from J, with 9 bases between. The CDR3 is made up of 11 amino acids. CDR3: CASTQGDGYTF. The CDR3 nucleotides read TGTGCCAGTACACAGGGAGATGGCTACACCTTC.

This clone was observed a handful of times. The chain has TRBV7-2 and TRBJ2-5, with D possibly matching TRBD2 (5 bases). Germline CDR1 reads SGHTA; CDR2 reads FQGNSA. The CDR3 totals 14 residues. V lost 2 bases and J lost 5, with 12 bases in between. CDR3 coding DNA: TGTGCCAGCAGCTTAAGTTCGGGATTGGAGACCCAGTACTTC. Translation: CASSLSSGLETQYF.

V gene TRBV6-1 combines with J gene TRBJ2-1; D call uncertain. Per the germline V gene, CDR1 is MNHNS and CDR2 is SASEGT. Trimming cost V 5 bases and J 7 bases, with 6 bases left between them. The CDR3 runs 11 residues. This CDR3 is CASSQRNEQFF. In nucleotides, the CDR3 is TGTGCCAGCAGTCAGCGTAATGAGCAGTTCTTC.

This clone was picked up a small number of times. This chain links TRBV10-3 with TRBJ2-7; D is ambiguous. Trimming pared 6 bases from V and 5 bases from J, leaving 17 bases between. This CDR3 is 14 amino acids long. Germline CDR1 ENHRY, CDR2 SYGVKD. CDR3 amino acids: CAIRSSSKRDEQYF. In DNA form, the CDR3 reads TGTGCCATCAGGTCGTCTAGTAAGCGAGACGAGCAGTACTTC.

This clone was recorded a few times. The chain links TRBV18 to TRBJ2-2; 10 bases map to TRBD2. This CDR3 is built from 18 residues. With 5 bases clipped from V and 0 bases from J, the junction kept 9 bases outside the gene matches. Per germline, CDR1 KGHSH and CDR2 LQKENI. As DNA, the CDR3 is TGTGCCAGCTCATTCCAAAGTCTAGCGGGGGCGAACACCGGGGAGCTGTTTTTT. Translating it yields CASSFQSLAGANTGELFF.

In this sample, this clone turned up many times. V gene TRBV25-1 combines with J gene TRBJ2-1; D unclear. Germline CDR1 and CDR2: MGHDK and SYGVNS. This CDR3 has 13 residues. The germline V and J ends were trimmed by 6 bases and 3 bases, with 9 bases remaining between them. CDR3 region: CASRHDFYNEQFF. CDR3 nucleotides: TGTGCCAGCAGACACGACTTCTACAATGAGCAGTTCTTC.

This clone was recorded a few times. The chain has TRBV11-2 and TRBJ2-7, with a weak D call TRBD2 (5 bases). CDR1 SGHAT and CDR2 FQNNGV come from the germline V gene. Trimming cost V 7 bases and J 3 bases, with 16 bases left between them. The CDR3 spans 14 residues. DNA for the CDR3: TGTGCCAGCACCGAGGGTTGGGCAAACTACGAGCAGTACTTC. This sequence encodes CASTEGWANYEQYF.